This T cell receptor (beta chain) was captured by sequencing in a study of somatic mutations in cytotoxic T cells in rheumatoid arthritis. As for the study in general: Selected T-cell populations stained with V beta antibodies were isolated by flow sorting to nearly 100% purity; these included V beta1+ cells subjected to TCRB sequencing. Study observations and caveats: A rise in CD8+ clonality with age was seen in rheumatoid arthritis patients but not in healthy controls. CD8+ T-cell clonality showed no significant difference between rheumatoid arthritis patients and age-matched healthy controls.

The repertoire was sequenced with immunoSEQ multiplex PCR; TCRdb's copy has only in-frame clones and lacks some. The sample has about 3,700 clones; roughly 80% are singletons. Comments on this clone: Its antigen is still unknown.

Germline-derived CDR1 and CDR2 are GTSNPN and SVGIG (reference sequence). The CDR3 runs 13 residues. Unmatched junction bases numbered 2, after V lost 2 bases and J lost 4 bases. Source material: CD8+ T cells sorted from blood. The chain links TRBV30 to TRBJ2-5, with 9 bases matching TRBD2. The receptor was isolated from an adult with rheumatoid arthritis. In nucleotides, the CDR3 is TGTGCCTGGAGTCGCGGGGGGGGAGAGACCCAGTACTTC. Translation: CAWSRGGGETQYF.